One and the same sample provided the 16 T cell receptor beta chains below, sequenced in a study of blood T cell repertoires in COVID-19. Clones were read by immunoSEQ multiplex PCR, and TCRdb kept only the in-frame ones, dropping some. The sample holds some 100,000 clones, about 91% seen once. Sequencing used peripheral blood. The receptor source for this set is a human donor with active COVID-19. The donor label of this sample is uncertain.

Comment on this clone: One end of the junction is discordant with germline, which a read error may explain. This chain links TRBV6-1 with TRBJ2-5, with 10 bases fitting TRBD2. Germline loops: CDR1 MNHNS, CDR2 SASEGT. The CDR3 has 15 amino acids. This chain's CDR3 is CASSQAGGLRETQYF. As DNA, the CDR3 is TGTGCCAGCAGTCAAGCGGGGGGGTTACGAGAGACCCAGTACTTC.

A single count supports this clone. Other DNA sequences from this sample encode an identical CDR3 as well. The chain employs TRBV29-1 and TRBJ1-1; D is uncertain. The CDR3 contains 11 residues. Germline V CDR1 and CDR2: SQVTM, ANQGSEA. The ends were cut back, 4 bases at V and 0 bases at J, with 3 bases in the middle. As DNA, the CDR3 is TGCAGCGTTGCTGTGAACACTGAAGCTTTCTTT. This translates into CSVAVNTEAFF.

The gene calls are TRBV27 and TRBJ1-6; the D gene is possibly TRBD1 (6 bases). CDR3 length equals 19 residues. Germline loops: CDR1 MNHEY, CDR2 SMNVEV (reference sequence). V lost 1 base and J 0 bases, leaving 16 bases between the germline ends. The CDR3 region has the DNA TGTGCCAGCAGTTTATTTATTGGCGGCAGGGGCTCCTATAATTCACCCCTCCACTTT. Translating it yields CASSLFIGGRGSYNSPLHF.

The gene calls are TRBV3-1 (or the pseudogene TRBV3-2) and TRBJ1-6; no reliable D call. The CDR3 length is 15 residues. CDR1 and CDR2 from the germline V gene are LGHDT and YNNKEL (reference sequence). V was clipped by 1 base and J by 7 bases, with 11 bases between them. CDR3 nucleotide sequence: TGTGCCAGCAGCCAAGGCGTGATAGAGAATTCACCCCTCCACTTT. Translated, it gives CASSQGVIENSPLHF.

This chain links TRBV6-1 with TRBJ1-1; unclear D gene. V dropped 2 bases and J dropped 5 bases, with 9 bases sitting between them. The CDR3 has 13 amino acids. Germline lookup yields CDR1 MNHNS and CDR2 SASEGT. The CDR3 reads CASSETRGTEAFF. The CDR3 DNA is TGTGCCAGCAGTGAAACCCGAGGGACTGAAGCTTTCTTT.

This sequence joins TRBV5-6 and TRBJ2-2; 9 bases map to TRBD2. The CDR3 is made up of 19 amino acids. With V trimmed by 4 bases and J by 4 bases, 17 bases remained unmatched. Germline V lookup: CDR1 SGHDT, CDR2 YYEEEE. CDR3 sequence reads: CASSPSVAAGGIGTGELFF. CDR3 nucleotides: TGTGCCAGCAGCCCTAGTGTGGCAGCGGGGGGTATTGGCACCGGGGAGCTGTTTTTT.

V and J are TRBV19 and TRBJ2-3; D gene uncertain. Trimming stripped 3 bases from V and 4 bases from J, with 11 bases between. Looked up from germline, CDR1 is LNHDA and CDR2 is SQIVND (reference sequence). The CDR3 extends over 14 amino acids. In nucleotides, the CDR3 is TGTGCCAGTAGTATTGAGTTGGTAGCAGATACGCAGTATTTT. Protein: CASSIELVADTQYF.

The chain uses TRBV7-3 and TRBJ2-5; 8 bases fit TRBD1. The J segment lost 2 bases and the V segment lost 1 base, leaving 3 bases of the junction unmatched. CDR1 and CDR2 (germline): SGHTA, FQGTGA. CDR3 length equals 15 residues. The CDR3 nucleotides read TGTGCCAGCAGCTTAAGGGGGGACAGGCAAGAGACCCAGTACTTC. Residues: CASSLRGDRQETQYF.

The gene calls are TRBV4-3 and TRBJ1-2; 7 positions match TRBD1. The CDR3 spans 17 residues. Germline V gene lookup returns CDR1 LGHNA and CDR2 YSLEER. V shed 0 bases and J 3 bases; nucleotides not matched to a gene: 10. The CDR3 spells CASSQEPGQDIDYGYTF. Here the CDR3 DNA reads TGCGCCAGCAGCCAAGAACCCGGACAGGACATAGACTATGGCTACACCTTC.

The CDR3 loop is CASSSRGLGDEQFF. The CDR3 coding sequence is TGCGCCAGCAGCTCCAGGGGCCTCGGCGATGAGCAGTTCTTC. The chain carries TRBV5-1 and TRBJ2-1; TRBD1 might be the D (6 bases). V lost 3 bases to trimming and J lost 8 bases, with 15 bases between them. CDR3 length: 14 amino acids. CDR1 and CDR2 from the germline V gene are SGHRS and YFSETQ.

The rearrangement uses TRBV9 and TRBJ1-2; tentatively, D is TRBD1 (5 bases). This CDR3 has 17 residues. Germline V gives CDR1 SGDLS, CDR2 YYNGEE. V gave up 0 bases and J gave up 5 bases, with 20 bases separating them. CDR3 bases: TGTGCCAGCAGCGTAGCCCCGGGGGTGGGTGGAGGGTATGGCTACACCTTC. It is translated as CASSVAPGVGGGYGYTF. The whole variable domain, filled in from reference TRBV9 and TRBJ1-2, reads DSGVTQTPKHLITATGQRVTLRCSPRSGDLSVYWYQQSLDQGLQFLIQYYNGEERAKGNILERFSAQQFPDLHSELNLSSLELGDSALYFCASSVAPGVGGGYGYTFGSGTRLTVV.

This chain uses TRBV10-3 with TRBJ2-7; TRBD1 agrees at 7 bases. In germline, CDR1 is ENHRY, CDR2 SYGVKD. V shed 4 bases and J 6 bases; nucleotides not matched to a gene: 6. The CDR3 contains 13 residues. The chain's CDR3 is CAISGLQGVEQYF. The CDR3 nucleotides read TGTGCCATCAGTGGTTTGCAGGGGGTCGAGCAGTACTTC.

The rearrangement links TRBV5-6 to TRBJ2-7; the match to TRBD1 covers 11 bases. The CDR3 has 14 residues. Losses at the gene ends were 2 bases for V and 3 bases for J; bases not matched to a gene: 1. CDR1 is SGHDT and CDR2 is YYEEEE in the germline V gene. CDR3 sequence (DNA): TGTGCCAGCAGCTTCGGGACAGGGGGCTACGAGCAGTACTTC. It translates to CASSFGTGGYEQYF. Based on the CDR3 plus reference TRBV5-6 and TRBJ2-7, the full variable domain is DAGVTQSPTHLIKTRGQQVTLRCSPKSGHDTVSWYQQALGQGPQFIFQYYEEEERQRGNFPDRFSGHQFPNYSSELNVNALLLGDSALYLCASSFGTGGYEQYFGPGTRLTVT.

This chain connects TRBV29-1 to TRBJ1-3; weak D call: TRBD1 (6 bases). The germline V gene has CDR1 SQVTM and CDR2 ANQGSEA. The CDR3 is 14 residues long. Trimming stripped 6 bases from V and 0 bases from J, with 12 bases between. CDR3 sequence reads: CSVDRTHSGNTIYF. The CDR3 nucleotides are TGCAGCGTCGACAGGACTCACTCTGGAAACACCATATATTTT.

The gene calls are TRBV6-5 and TRBJ1-2; D remains unclear. CDR3 length: 13 amino acids. Looked up from germline, CDR1 is MNHEY and CDR2 is SVGAGI. V shed 6 bases and J shed 4 bases, with 12 bases lying between them. The CDR3 DNA sequence: TGTGCCAGCAGCGCCGGGGAGTCCTATGGCTACACCTTC. This encodes CASSAGESYGYTF.

The chain is built from TRBV11-3 and TRBJ2-3, with D perhaps matching TRBD1 (5 bases). V lost 6 bases and J lost 6, with 13 bases in between. Per the germline V gene, CDR1 is SGHNT and CDR2 is YENEEA. The CDR3 totals 13 residues. CDR3 sequence reads: CASSPSGMDTQYF. The CDR3 nucleotides read TGTGCCAGCAGTCCTTCAGGGATGGATACGCAGTATTTT.